This T cell receptor beta chain appears in the sequencing data of a study of CXCR3-negative and CXCR3-positive naive CD8 T cells. Germline V gene lookup returns CDR1 SGHRS and CDR2 YFSETQ. There are 18 residues in the CDR3. General observations from the study: A higher hydrophobicity marked the TRB CDR3s of CXCR3-positive naive cells versus CXCR3-negative naive cells.

As concerns this clonotype: Its antigen is not identified.

Libraries were UMI-labeled 5' RACE TRB cDNA. TCRdb reprocessed the 5' RACE reads, keeping one entry per CDR3 protein, no DNA. The sample's table shows about 130,000 distinct CDR3 sequences. This TCR came from a human donor in good health. Some clones in this sample may be carry-over from other donors' samples. Input material: naive CXCR3+ CD8+ T cells from blood. Subset here: CD45RO-CCR7+CD27+CD95- naive CD8+ T cells expressing CXCR3 (TNR3+). This chain links TRBV5-1 with TRBJ2-7; TCRdb's D call of TRBD1 is untestable without DNA. The CDR3 loop reads CASSLISPGQGASYEQYF.